Below, 5 T cell receptor beta chains from the same sample are listed, as sequenced in a study of T-cell reconstitution after alpha-beta-depleted transplantation in children (dated by TCRdb to the mid-2010s). Receptors were amplified or captured by PCR. The listed sequencing device is Illumina HiSeq 2500. TCR library preparation used molecular barcoding, with unique molecular identifiers applied to normalize quantification of the TCRbeta repertoire. TCRdb took the public reads, trimmed them with fastp at Q25, ran MiXCR for clone calling and kept in-frame beta chains. Each CDR3 protein gets just one entry, which takes the most common genes and DNA from the rows behind it. The sample table lists roughly 240,000 distinct CDR3 sequences, 7.5% to 9.5% of them with a count of one. Just under 6.5% of the sample rests with the top ten. The intended sense of this specimen's treatment or condition label: allogeneic hematopoietic cell transplantation with graft depleted of TCRalphabeta T cells and CD19 B cells.

The sample in question was PBMCs, mostly from graft donor cells, obtained 180 days after TCRalphabeta/CD19-depleted stem cell transplant. These TCRs come from a male patient aged 10 to 17 who had a stem cell transplant for acute lymphoblastic leukemia, so the T cells may come from the graft donor.

This clonotype was counted many times. The rearrangement links TRBV5-4 to TRBJ1-4, with 7 bases that match TRBD1. The V segment lost 4 bases and the J segment 5 bases; nucleotides outside the gene matches: 8. This CDR3 spans 15 amino acids. Germline V gene sequence: CDR1 SGHNT, CDR2 YYREEE (reference sequence). The CDR3 here is CASSPGGRGNEKLFF. The CDR3 bases are TGTGCCAGCAGCCCAGGGGGAAGAGGGAATGAAAAACTGTTTTTT.

Ten or more counts support this clonotype. DNA of the CDR3: TGTGCCAGCAGTTTAGAGCGGGTTCACGGGGAGCTGTTTTTT. Its protein product is CASSLERVHGELFF. The chain employs TRBV12-3 or TRBV12-4 and TRBJ2-2; D possibly corresponds to TRBD2 (6 bases). V dropped 1 base and J dropped 7 bases, with 10 bases sitting between them. The length of the CDR3 is 14 residues.

This clonotype was seen repeatedly, ten times or more. J is TRBJ2-7 and V is TRBV7-9; 11 nucleotides align to TRBD1. The CDR3 has 15 residues. Unmatched junction bases numbered 7, after V lost 5 bases and J lost 4 bases. CDR1 is SEHNR, CDR2 FQNEAQ, per germline (reference sequence). CDR3 sequence (DNA): TGTGCCAGCAGCCCACCGGACAGGGGGCCATACGAGCAGTACTTC. It specifies CASSPPDRGPYEQYF.

At least ten counts were recorded for this clonotype. The rearrangement joins TRBV24-1 to TRBJ2-7, with TRBD2 as a possible D gene (5 bases). The germline V gene has CDR1 KGHDR and CDR2 SFDVKD. The CDR3 totals 16 residues. V was pared by 2 bases and J by 1 base, with 14 bases between. The CDR3 loop reads CATSDSLWRTSYEQYF. CDR3 in DNA: TGTGCCACCAGTGATTCTCTTTGGAGGACGTCCTACGAGCAGTACTTC.

This clonotype was observed many times. The chain recombines TRBV28 with TRBJ1-1; D is uncertain. V lost 6 bases and J lost 0, with 8 bases in between. The germline CDR1 and CDR2 sequences are MDHEN and SYDVKM. This CDR3 is 13 amino acids long. CDR3 DNA: TGTGCCAGCAGGTCAGGTCTGAACACTGAAGCTTTCTTT. Translation gives CASRSGLNTEAFF.